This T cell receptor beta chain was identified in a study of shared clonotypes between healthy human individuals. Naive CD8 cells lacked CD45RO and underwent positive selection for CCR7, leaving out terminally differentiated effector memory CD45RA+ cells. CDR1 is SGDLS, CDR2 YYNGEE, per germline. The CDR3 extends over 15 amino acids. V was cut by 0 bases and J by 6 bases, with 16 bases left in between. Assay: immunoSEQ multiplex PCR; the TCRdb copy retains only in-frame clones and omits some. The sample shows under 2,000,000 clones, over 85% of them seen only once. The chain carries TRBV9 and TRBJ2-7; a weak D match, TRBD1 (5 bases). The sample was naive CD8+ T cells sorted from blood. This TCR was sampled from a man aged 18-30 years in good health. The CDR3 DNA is TGTGCCAGCAGCGTAGTGTTGGCAGGGCCTCGCGAGCAGTACTTC. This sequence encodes CASSVVLAGPREQYF.